This note documents a single T cell receptor beta chain sequence. This could be a read error, since a much larger clone is one nucleotide away. These data belong to a study of T cells in Graves' hyperthyroidism and ophthalmopathy. Regions amplified from RNA transcripts were the TCR beta CDR3 regions. HTBI primers were the set used in a first-round RT-PCR of the TCR CDR3. Using its own MiXCR run on the multiplex PCR reads, TCRdb lists one record per CDR3 protein. The table has approximately 520,000 distinct CDR3 sequences, less than 25% seen once. Those patients with uncontrolled infection, other autoimmune disease, pregnancy or lactation were excluded. The J segment lost 0 bases and the V segment lost 3 bases, leaving 0 bases of the junction unmatched. The CDR3 contains 13 residues. The germline V gene has CDR1 GTSNPN and CDR2 SVGIG (reference sequence).

Sequencing used blood. This clonotype originated in a man aged 18 to 30 with Graves' hyperthyroidism. This chain connects TRBV30 to TRBJ1-1; 8 nucleotides match TRBD1. The CDR3 loop is CAWRGQVNTEAFF. The CDR3 bases are TGTGCCTGGAGGGGACAGGTGAACACTGAAGCTTTCTTT.